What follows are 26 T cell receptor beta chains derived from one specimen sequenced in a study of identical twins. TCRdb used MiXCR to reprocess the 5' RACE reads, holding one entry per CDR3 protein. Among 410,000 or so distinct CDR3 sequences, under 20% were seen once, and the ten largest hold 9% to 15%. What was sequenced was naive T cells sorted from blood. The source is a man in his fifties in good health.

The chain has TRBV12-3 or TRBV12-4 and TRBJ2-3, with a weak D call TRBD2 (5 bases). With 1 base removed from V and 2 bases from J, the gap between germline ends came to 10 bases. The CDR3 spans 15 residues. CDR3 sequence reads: CASSLGGQLTDTQYF. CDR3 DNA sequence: TGTGCCAGCAGTTTAGGAGGGCAACTCACAGATACGCAGTATTTT.

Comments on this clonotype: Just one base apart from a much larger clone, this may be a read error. This chain's CDR3 is CGSRPGLVPETQYF. CDR3 coding DNA: TGTGGCAGCAGACCGGGACTAGTACCAGAGACCCAGTACTTC. This sequence joins TRBV12-3 or TRBV12-4 and TRBJ2-5; 8 bases fit TRBD2. This CDR3 is 14 amino acids long.

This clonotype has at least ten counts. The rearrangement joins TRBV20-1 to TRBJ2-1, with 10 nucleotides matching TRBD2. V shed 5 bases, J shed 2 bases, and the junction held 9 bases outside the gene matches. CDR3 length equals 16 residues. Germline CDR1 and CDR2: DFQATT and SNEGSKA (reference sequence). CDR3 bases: TGCAGTGCTGAGGGGAGCGGGGGGGGTACCTACAATGAGCAGTTCTTC. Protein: CSAEGSGGGTYNEQFF.

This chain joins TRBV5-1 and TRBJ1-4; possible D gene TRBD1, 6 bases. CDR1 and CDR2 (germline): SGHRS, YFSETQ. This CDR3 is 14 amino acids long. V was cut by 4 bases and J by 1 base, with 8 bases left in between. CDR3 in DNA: TGCGCCAGCAGCCTCAGGGGAACTAATGAAAAACTGTTTTTT. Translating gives CASSLRGTNEKLFF.

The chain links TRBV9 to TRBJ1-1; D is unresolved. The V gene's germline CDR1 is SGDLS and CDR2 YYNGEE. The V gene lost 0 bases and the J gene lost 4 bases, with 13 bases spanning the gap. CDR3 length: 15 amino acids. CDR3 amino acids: CASSVDLGSPTEAFF. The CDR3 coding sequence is TGTGCCAGCAGCGTAGATTTGGGATCACCCACTGAAGCTTTCTTT.

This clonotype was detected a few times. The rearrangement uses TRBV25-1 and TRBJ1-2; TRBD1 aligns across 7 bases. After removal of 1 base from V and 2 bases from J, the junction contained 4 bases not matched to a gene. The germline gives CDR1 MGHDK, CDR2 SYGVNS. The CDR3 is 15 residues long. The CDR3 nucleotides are TGTGCCAGCAGTGAATCCGGGACAGTGAACTATGGCTACACCTTC. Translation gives CASSESGTVNYGYTF.

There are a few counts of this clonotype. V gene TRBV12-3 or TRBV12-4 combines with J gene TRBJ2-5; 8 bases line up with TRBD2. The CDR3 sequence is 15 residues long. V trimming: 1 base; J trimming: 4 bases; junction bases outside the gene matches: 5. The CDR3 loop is CASSLGVSGIETQYF. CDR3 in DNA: TGTGCCAGCAGTTTAGGGGTTAGCGGGATAGAGACCCAGTACTTC.

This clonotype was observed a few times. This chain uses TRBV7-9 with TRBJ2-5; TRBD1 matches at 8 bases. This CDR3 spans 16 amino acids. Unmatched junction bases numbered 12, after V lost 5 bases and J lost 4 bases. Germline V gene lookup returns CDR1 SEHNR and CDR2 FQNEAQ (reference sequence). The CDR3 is CASSGRGQASGETQYF. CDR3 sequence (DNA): TGTGCCAGCAGCGGAAGGGGACAGGCCTCGGGAGAGACCCAGTACTTC.

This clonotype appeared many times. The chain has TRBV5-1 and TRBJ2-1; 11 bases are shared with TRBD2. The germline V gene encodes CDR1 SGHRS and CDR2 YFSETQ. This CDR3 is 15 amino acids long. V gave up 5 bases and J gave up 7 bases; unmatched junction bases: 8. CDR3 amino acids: CASSITLAGVNEQFF. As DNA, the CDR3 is TGCGCCAGCAGTATCACACTAGCGGGAGTAAATGAGCAGTTCTTC.

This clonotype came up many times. CDR3 protein: CSARDIALVDTQYF. CDR3 DNA sequence: TGCAGTGCTAGAGATATTGCCCTTGTGGATACGCAGTATTTT. The J gene is TRBJ2-3, the V gene TRBV20-1, with D unclear. CDR1 DFQATT and CDR2 SNEGSKA come from the germline V gene (reference sequence). This CDR3 has 14 residues. The V gene lost 0 bases and the J gene lost 6 bases, with 13 bases spanning the gap.

In nucleotides, the CDR3 is TGTGCCAGCGCCCCCGGCCAAAGCGGGGAGCTGTTTTTT. It translates to CASAPGQSGELFF. The chain is built from TRBV6-4 and TRBJ2-2; D remains ambiguous. The CDR3 is 13 amino acids. Germline V gene data show CDR1 as MRHNA and CDR2 as SNTAGT. V gave up 8 bases and J gave up 7 bases, with 14 bases separating them.

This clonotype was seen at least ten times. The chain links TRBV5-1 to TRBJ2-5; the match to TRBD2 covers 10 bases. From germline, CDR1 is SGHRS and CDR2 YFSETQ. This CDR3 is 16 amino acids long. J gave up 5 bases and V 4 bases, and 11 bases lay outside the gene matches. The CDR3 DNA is TGCGCCAGCAGCCCTGAGATTAGCGGGAGGCCGGAGACCCAGTACTTC. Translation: CASSPEISGRPETQYF. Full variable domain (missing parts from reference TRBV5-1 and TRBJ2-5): KAGVTQTPRYLIKTRGQQVTLSCSPISGHRSVSWYQQTPGQGLQFLFEYFSETQRNKGNFPGRFSGRQFSNSRSEMNVSTLELGDSALYLCASSPEISGRPETQYFGPGTRLLVL.

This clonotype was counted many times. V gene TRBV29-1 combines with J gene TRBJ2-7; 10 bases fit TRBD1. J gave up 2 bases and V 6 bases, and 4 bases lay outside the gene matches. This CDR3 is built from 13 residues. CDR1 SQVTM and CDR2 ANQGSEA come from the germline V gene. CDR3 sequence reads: CSVSDRGPYEQYF. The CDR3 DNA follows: TGCAGCGTCTCCGACAGGGGGCCCTACGAGCAGTACTTC.

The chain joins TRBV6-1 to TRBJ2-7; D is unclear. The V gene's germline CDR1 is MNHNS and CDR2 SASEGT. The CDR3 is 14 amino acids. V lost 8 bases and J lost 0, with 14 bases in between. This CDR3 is CASRRSKGSYEQYF. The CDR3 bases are TGTGCCAGCCGTCGATCGAAGGGCTCCTACGAGCAGTACTTC.

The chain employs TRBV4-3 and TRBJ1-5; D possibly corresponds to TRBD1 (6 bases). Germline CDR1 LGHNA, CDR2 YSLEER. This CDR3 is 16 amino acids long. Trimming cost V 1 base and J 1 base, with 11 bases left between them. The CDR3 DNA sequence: TGCGCCAGCAGCCAAGTTTGGGGGCAAAGCAATCAGCCCCAGCATTTT. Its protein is CASSQVWGQSNQPQHF.

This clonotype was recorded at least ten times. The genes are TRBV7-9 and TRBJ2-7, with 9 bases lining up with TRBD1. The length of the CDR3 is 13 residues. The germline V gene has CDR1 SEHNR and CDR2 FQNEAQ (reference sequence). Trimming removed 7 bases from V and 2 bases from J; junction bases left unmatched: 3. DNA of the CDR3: TGTGCCAGCACGGGACAGGGCCCCTACGAGCAGTACTTC. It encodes CASTGQGPYEQYF.

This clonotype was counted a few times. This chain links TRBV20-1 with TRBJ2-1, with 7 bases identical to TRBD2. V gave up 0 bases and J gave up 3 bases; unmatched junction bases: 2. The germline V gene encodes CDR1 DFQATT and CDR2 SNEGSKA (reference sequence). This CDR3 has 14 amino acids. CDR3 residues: CSARDWDYYNEQFF. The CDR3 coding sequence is TGCAGTGCTAGAGATTGGGACTACTACAATGAGCAGTTCTTC.

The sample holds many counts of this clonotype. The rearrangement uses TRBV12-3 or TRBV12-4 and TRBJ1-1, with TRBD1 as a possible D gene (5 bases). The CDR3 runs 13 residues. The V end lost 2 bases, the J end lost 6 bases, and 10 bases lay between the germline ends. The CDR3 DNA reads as TGTGCCAGCAGTTTAAGGGGCGACCCTGAAGCTTTCTTT. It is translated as CASSLRGDPEAFF.

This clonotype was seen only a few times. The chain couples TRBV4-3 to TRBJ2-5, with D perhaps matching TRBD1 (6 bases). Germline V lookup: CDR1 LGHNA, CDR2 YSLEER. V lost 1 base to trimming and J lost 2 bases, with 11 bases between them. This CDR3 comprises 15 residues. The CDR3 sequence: CASSQGGHEQETQYF. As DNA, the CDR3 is TGCGCCAGCAGCCAAGGGGGACACGAACAAGAGACCCAGTACTTC.

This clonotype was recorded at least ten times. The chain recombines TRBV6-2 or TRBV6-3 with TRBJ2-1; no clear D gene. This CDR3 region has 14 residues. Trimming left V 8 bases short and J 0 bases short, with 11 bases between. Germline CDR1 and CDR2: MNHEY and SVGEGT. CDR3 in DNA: TGTGCCAGCCAGGACCTAGGCTCCTACAATGAGCAGTTCTTC. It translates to CASQDLGSYNEQFF.

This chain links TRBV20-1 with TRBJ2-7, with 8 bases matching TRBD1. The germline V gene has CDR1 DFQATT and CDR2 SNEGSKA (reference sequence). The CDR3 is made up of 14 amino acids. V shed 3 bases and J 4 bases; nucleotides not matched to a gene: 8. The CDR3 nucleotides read TGCAGTGCTAGTGACCGGGACAGGTTATACGAGCAGTACTTC. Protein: CSASDRDRLYEQYF.

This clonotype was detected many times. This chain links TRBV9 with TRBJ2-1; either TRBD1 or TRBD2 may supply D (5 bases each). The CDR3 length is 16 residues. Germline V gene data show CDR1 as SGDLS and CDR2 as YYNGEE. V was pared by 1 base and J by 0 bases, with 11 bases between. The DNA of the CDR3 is TGTGCCAGCAGCGTATCCGGGGCCCGCTCCTACAATGAGCAGTTCTTC. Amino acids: CASSVSGARSYNEQFF.

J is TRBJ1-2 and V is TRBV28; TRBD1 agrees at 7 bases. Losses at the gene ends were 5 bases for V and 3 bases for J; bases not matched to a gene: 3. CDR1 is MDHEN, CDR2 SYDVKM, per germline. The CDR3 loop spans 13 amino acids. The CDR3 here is CASSQTGYYGYTF. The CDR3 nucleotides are TGTGCCAGCAGTCAGACAGGGTACTATGGCTACACCTTC.

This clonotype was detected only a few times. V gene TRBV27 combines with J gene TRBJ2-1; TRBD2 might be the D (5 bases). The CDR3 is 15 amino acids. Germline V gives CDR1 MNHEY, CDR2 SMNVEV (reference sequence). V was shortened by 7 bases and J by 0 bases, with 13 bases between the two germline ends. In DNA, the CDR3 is TGTGCCAGCACACACGGGGTAAGCTCCTACAATGAGCAGTTCTTC. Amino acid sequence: CASTHGVSSYNEQFF.

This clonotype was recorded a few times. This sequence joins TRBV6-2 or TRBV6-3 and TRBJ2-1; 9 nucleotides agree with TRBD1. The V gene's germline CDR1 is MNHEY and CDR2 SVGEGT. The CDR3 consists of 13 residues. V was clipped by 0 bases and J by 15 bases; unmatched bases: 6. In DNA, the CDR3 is TGTGCCAGCAGTTACTCGACGAGACAGGGGGTGTTCTTC. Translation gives CASSYSTRQGVFF.

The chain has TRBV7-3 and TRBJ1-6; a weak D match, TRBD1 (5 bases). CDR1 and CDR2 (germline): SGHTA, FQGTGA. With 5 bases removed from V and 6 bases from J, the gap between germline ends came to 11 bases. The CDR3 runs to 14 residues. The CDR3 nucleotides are TGTGCCAGCAGCCCAGGCGGGGGTAATTCACCCCTCCACTTT. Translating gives CASSPGGGNSPLHF.